This TCR beta chain was sequenced in a study of siplizumab effects on memory and regulatory T cells. Clones were sequenced by immunoSEQ multiplex PCR, and TCRdb holds only the in-frame ones, with some missing. Among some 53,000 clones listed, under 98% were seen once. Unstimulated subsets comprising naive, memory, effector memory and TEMRA cells were sequenced in a few donor pairs. Notes on the study in general: Alloreactive sequences traceable to unstimulated CD4+ memory cells declined significantly under siplizumab. Whether the proliferating Tregs (from siplizumab cultures) were suppressive was not confirmed.

In the case of this clone: Its antigen is still unknown.

The source material was naive CD4+ T cells sorted from blood. This receptor was taken from a human donor in good health.

CDR3 nucleotide sequence: TGTGCCAGCAGTCGCGGTCTGAACACTGAAGCTTTCTTT. This gives the protein CASSRGLNTEAFF. J is TRBJ1-1 and V is TRBV6-4; D is undetermined. Germline CDR1 MRHNA, CDR2 SNTAGT. The CDR3 is 13 amino acids. V lost 5 bases and J 0 bases, leaving 7 bases between the germline ends.